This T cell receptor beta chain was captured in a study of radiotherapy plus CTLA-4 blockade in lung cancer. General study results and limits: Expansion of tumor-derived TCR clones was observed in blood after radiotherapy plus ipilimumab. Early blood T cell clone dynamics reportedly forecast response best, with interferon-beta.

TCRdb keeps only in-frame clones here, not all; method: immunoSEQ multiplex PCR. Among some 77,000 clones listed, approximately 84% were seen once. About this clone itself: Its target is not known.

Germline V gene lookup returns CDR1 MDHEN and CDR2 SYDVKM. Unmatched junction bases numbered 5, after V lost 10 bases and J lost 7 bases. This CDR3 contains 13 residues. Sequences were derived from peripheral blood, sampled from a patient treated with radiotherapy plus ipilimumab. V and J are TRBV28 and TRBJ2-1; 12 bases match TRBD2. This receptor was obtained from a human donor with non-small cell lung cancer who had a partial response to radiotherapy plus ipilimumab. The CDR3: CATTSGRLNEQFF. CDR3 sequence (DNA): TGTGCCACTACTAGCGGGAGGTTAAATGAGCAGTTCTTC.